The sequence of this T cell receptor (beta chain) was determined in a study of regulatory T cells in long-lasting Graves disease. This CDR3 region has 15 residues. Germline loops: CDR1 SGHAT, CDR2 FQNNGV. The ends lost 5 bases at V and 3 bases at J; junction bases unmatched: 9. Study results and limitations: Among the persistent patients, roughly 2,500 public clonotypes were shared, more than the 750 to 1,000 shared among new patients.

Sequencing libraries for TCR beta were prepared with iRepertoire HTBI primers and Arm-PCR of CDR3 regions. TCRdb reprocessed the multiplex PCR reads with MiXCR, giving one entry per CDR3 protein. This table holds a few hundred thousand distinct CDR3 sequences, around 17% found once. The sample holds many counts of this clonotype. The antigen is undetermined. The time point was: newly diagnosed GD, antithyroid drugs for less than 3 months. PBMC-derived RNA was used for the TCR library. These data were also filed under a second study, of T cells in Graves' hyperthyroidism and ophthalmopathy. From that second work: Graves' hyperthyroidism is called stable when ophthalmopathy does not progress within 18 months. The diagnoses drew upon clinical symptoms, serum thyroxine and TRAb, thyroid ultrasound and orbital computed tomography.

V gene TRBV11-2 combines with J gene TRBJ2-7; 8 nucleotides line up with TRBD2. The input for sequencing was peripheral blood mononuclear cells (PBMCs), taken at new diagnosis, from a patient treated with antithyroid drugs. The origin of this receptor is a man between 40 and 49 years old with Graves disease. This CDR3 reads CASSQRLAMGYEQYF. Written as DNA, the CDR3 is TGTGCCAGCAGCCAAAGACTAGCGATGGGCTACGAGCAGTACTTC. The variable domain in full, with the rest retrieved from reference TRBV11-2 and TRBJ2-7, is EAGVAQSPRYKIIEKRQSVAFWCNPISGHATLYWYQQILGQGPKLLIQFQNNGVVDDSQLPKDRFSAERLKGVDSTLKIQPAKLEDSAVYLCASSQRLAMGYEQYFGPGTRLTVT.